This paragraph reports one TCR beta chain. The data belong to a study of shared clonotypes between healthy human individuals. Profiling relied on immunoSEQ multiplex PCR, and the TCRdb table lists in-frame clones only, not all of them. The data hold fewer than 550,000 clones, with 60% to 80% observed a single time. From germline, CDR1 is SGHTA and CDR2 FQGNSA. CDR3 length: 13 residues. Trimming removed 4 bases at V and 6 bases at J, with 11 bases between. This receptor was identified in a woman aged 40 to 50 in good health. Some clones in this sample may be carry-over from other donors' samples. The sample was PBMCs. The chain has TRBV7-2 and TRBJ2-3; unclear D gene. In DNA, the CDR3 is TGTGCCAGCAGCTGGGCCCTGGGGGATACGCAGTATTTT. It codes for CASSWALGDTQYF.